Sequencing of this T cell receptor beta chain was carried out in a study of T cell responses to AZD1222 COVID-19 vaccine. Study results and limitations: White British people made up most donors, females outnumbered males, and clonal diversity was possibly underestimated. Reports say nearly half of spike-specific TCRs go after unmutated variant regions.

A note on this clone: Its target is not known.

Data came from immunoSEQ multiplex PCR; TCRdb stores just in-frame clones and leaves some out. Of 99,000 or so clones in the sample, about 88% were seen once. The input for sequencing was peripheral blood, taken on day 0 of AZD1222 vaccination. This clonotype was obtained from an adult in good health.

The CDR3, as DNA: TGTGCCAGCAGTTACGGGACTAGCGGAATCCAAGAGACCCAGTACTTC. Its translation is CASSYGTSGIQETQYF. The chain employs TRBV6-2 or TRBV6-3 and TRBJ2-5; TRBD2 aligns across 11 bases. The germline V gene encodes CDR1 MNHEY and CDR2 SVGEGT. The CDR3 length is 16 residues. With V trimmed by 2 bases and J by 1 base, 3 bases remained unmatched.